The present entry profiles one T cell receptor beta chain with its context. Its cognate antigen has yet to be identified. Base qualities are not recorded, but no much larger clone differs from it by a single base. For sequencing of the TCRbeta CDR3 region, genomic DNA was extracted from the sorted cells. TCRbeta CDR3 regions were sequenced using the immunoSEQ Assay. The table was pulled from immuneACCESS by TCRdb, which kept in-frame rearrangements only. Such tables lose some clones; where checked, under half of the loss comes from unresolved V genes, and the rest has no known cause. In this sample the table shows tens of thousands of clones, 87% of which occur a single time. The ten most abundant clones make up more than 1.5% of the sample. Patients with autoimmune disease history or receiving systemic immunosuppression were excluded from the trial. Peripheral blood for TCR sequencing was drawn from every dose cohort at baseline, at cycle 4 day 1 and at cycle 7 day 1. The samples were taken from a phase I, first-in-human, multicenter, open-label dose-escalation trial of ivuxolimab. Adults with locally advanced or metastatic head and neck squamous cell, hepatocellular, melanoma or renal cell carcinoma were enrolled in the trial. Before TCR sequencing, CD4+ T cells and CD8+ T cells from peripheral blood were sorted into separate populations.

Clipping removes 8 bases from V and 2 bases from J, with 23 as the unmatched junction base count. Sequences SNHLY (CDR1) and FYNNEI (CDR2) are obtained from the germline V gene. Taken from cysteine to phenylalanine, the CDR3 has 20 residues. Just CDR3 DNA is preserved here, 60 bases in frame from base 1. This sample was included in a study of OX40 agonist ivuxolimab in advanced cancers. For the wider study: Ivuxolimab was an agonistic, fully human IgG2 monoclonal antibody directed against OX40 (CD134), a costimulatory receptor. Intravenous ivuxolimab was administered to patients every 2 weeks at six dose levels: 0.01, 0.1, 0.3, 1.5, 3 and 10 mg/kg. Three dose-escalation patients achieved partial responses, one with hepatocellular carcinoma and two with cutaneous melanoma. Peripheral TCRbeta sequencing aimed to test whether ivuxolimab altered TCR sequence diversity and caused clonal T-cell expansion. Of the approximately 50 patients in dose escalation, some 20 had hepatocellular carcinoma, about 15 had melanoma, 9 had renal cell carcinoma and 9 had head and neck cancer. Prior anti-PD-1, anti-PD-L1 or anti-CTLA-4 therapy was permitted, and checkpoint inhibitors had been received by 30% to 40% of dose-escalation patients. The paper reports the monotherapy dose-escalation portion (N ≈ 52 patients) of the phase I ivuxolimab trial. In the dose-escalation cohort, more than 75% of patients were male, and the mean age was about 55 years, with a range of about 23 to 90. Results and caveats for the whole study, not just this receptor: The antigen specificity of the peripheral T cells that underwent clonal expansion was not determined. In the 0.1-3.0 mg/kg groups, partial responders had among the lowest normalized peripheral clonal expansion, particularly in CD8+ T cells. Low levels of normalized T-cell clonal expansion were also seen in some nonresponding patients. Clonal expansion of both CD4+ and CD8+ blood T cells was observed from baseline to week 6 at doses 0.1 to 3.0 mg/kg. On average, CD8+ T cells showed more expanded clones than CD4+ T cells after ivuxolimab.

The source material was CD4+ or CD8+ T cells sorted from blood, sampled in a trial of the OX40 agonist ivuxolimab. The sequence joins TRBV2 to TRBJ2-4; 8 bases in the middle match TRBD1. This TCR was sampled from an adult with an advanced solid tumor such as melanoma, head and neck, liver or kidney cancer. The DNA reads TGTGCCAGCTATCTCGGACAGGGATTGTCGTCGGGCTTACCCAAAAACATTCAGTACTTC. Its protein is CASYLGQGLSSGLPKNIQYF. Here the CDR3 is joined to the reference TRBV2 and TRBJ2-4 genes, and the full variable domain is: EPEVTQTPSHQVTQMGQEVILRCVPISNHLYFYWYRQILGQKVEFLVSFYNNEISEKSEIFDDQFSVERPDGSNFTLKIRSTKLEDSAMYFCASYLGQGLSSGLPKNIQYFGAGTRLSVL.